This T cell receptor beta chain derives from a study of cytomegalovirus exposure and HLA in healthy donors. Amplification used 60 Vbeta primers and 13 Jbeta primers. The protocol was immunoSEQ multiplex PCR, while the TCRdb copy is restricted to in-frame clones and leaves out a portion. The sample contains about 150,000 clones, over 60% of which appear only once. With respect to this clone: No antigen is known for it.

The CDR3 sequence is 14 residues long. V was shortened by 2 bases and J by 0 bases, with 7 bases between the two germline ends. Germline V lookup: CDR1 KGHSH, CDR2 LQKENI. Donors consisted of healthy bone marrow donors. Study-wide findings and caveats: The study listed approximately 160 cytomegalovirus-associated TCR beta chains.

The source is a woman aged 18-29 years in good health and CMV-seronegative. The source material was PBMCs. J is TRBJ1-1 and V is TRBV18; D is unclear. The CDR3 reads CASSPARLNTEAFF. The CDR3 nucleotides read TGTGCCAGCTCACCAGCGAGGCTGAACACTGAAGCTTTCTTT. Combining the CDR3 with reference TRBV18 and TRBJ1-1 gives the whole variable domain NAGVMQNPRHLVRRRGQEARLRCSPMKGHSHVYWYRQLPEEGLKFMVYLQKENIIDESGMPKERFSAEFPKEGPSILRIQQVVRGDSAAYFCASSPARLNTEAFFGQGTRLTVV.